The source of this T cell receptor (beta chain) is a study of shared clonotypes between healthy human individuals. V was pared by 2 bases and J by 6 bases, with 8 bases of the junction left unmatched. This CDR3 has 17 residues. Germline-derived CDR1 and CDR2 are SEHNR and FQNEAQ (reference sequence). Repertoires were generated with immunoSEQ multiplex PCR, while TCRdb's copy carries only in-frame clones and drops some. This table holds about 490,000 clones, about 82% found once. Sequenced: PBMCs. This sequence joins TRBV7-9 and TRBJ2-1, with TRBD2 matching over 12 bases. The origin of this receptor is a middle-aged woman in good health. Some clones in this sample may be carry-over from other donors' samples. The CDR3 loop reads CASSLFPTLAGGNEQFF. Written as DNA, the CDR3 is TGTGCCAGCAGCTTATTCCCCACACTAGCGGGAGGCAATGAGCAGTTCTTC.